One sample yielded the 9 T cell receptor beta chains listed below, sequenced in a study of shared clonotypes between healthy human individuals. TCRdb keeps only in-frame clones here, not all; method: immunoSEQ multiplex PCR. Of about 560,000 clones in the sample, just over 75% were seen once. The sample taken for sequencing was PBMCs. Source of these receptors: a woman in her forties in good health. Some clones in this sample may be carry-over from other donors' samples.

The count of this clone is one. The chain combines TRBV5-4 with TRBJ2-3; 7 bases are a match to TRBD2. Looked up from germline, CDR1 is SGHNT and CDR2 is YYREEE (reference sequence). J lost 0 bases, V lost 3 bases, and 4 bases had no gene match. This CDR3 spans 15 amino acids. The CDR3 region is CASSWGLTSTDTQYF. CDR3 nucleotide sequence: TGTGCCAGCAGCTGGGGACTAACTAGCACAGATACGCAGTATTTT.

This rearrangement joins TRBV30 to TRBJ2-7; D remains unclear. V shed 4 bases and J shed 7 bases, with 14 bases lying between them. The germline gives CDR1 GTSNPN, CDR2 SVGIG (reference sequence). CDR3 length equals 12 residues. The CDR3 DNA sequence: TGTGCCTGGACCCTATCCGCCCGAGAGCAGTACTTC. Translating it yields CAWTLSAREQYF.

The genes are TRBV7-2 and TRBJ1-1, with 9 bases matching TRBD1. Germline V lookup: CDR1 SGHTA, CDR2 FQGNSA. Unmatched junction bases numbered 7, after V lost 8 bases and J lost 6 bases. The CDR3 consists of 13 residues. The CDR3 coding sequence is TGTGCCAGCGGGGGACAGGGAATCTCTGAAGCTTTCTTT. It codes for CASGGQGISEAFF.

This chain links TRBV7-3 with TRBJ2-2, with 9 bases identical to TRBD1. The germline CDR1 and CDR2 sequences are SGHTA and FQGTGA. This CDR3 spans 16 amino acids. Trimming cost V 3 bases and J 6 bases; bases outside gene matches: 8. The CDR3 DNA is TGTGCCAGCAGCTTGGTGGGACAGGGCTCCCCCGGGGAGCTGTTTTTT. Translated: CASSLVGQGSPGELFF. Full variable domain (missing parts from reference TRBV7-3 and TRBJ2-2): GAGVSQTPSNKVTEKGKYVELRCDPISGHTALYWYRQSLGQGPEFLIYFQGTGAADDSGLPNDRFFAVRPEGSVSTLKIQRTERGDSAVYLCASSLVGQGSPGELFFGEGSRLTVL.

This clone has just a few counts. A much larger clonotype is one base distant, so this may be a read error. Additional DNA sequences in this sample encode the identical CDR3. This sequence joins TRBV30 and TRBJ1-1; 7 bases line up with TRBD1. This CDR3 spans 13 amino acids. Trimming cost V 4 bases and J 3 bases; bases outside gene matches: 5. CDR1 is GTSNPN, CDR2 SVGIG, per germline (reference sequence). The CDR3 is CAWTRTGHTEAFF. CDR3 nucleotide sequence: TGTGCCTGGACTCGGACAGGACACACTGAAGCTTTCTTT. Supplemented by reference TRBV30 and TRBJ1-1, the full variable domain reads SQTIHQWPATLVQPVGSPLSLECTVEGTSNPNLYWYRQAAGRGLQLLFYSVGIGQISSEVPQNLSASRPQDRQFILSSKKLLLSDSGFYLCAWTRTGHTEAFFGQGTRLTVV.

The chain recombines TRBV5-1 with TRBJ2-1; D might be TRBD2 (5 bases). The germline V and J ends were trimmed by 0 bases and 10 bases, with 8 bases remaining between them. Looked up from germline, CDR1 is SGHRS and CDR2 is YFSETQ. The CDR3 totals 12 residues. The CDR3 spells CASSLERREQFF. The DNA of the CDR3 is TGCGCCAGCAGCTTGGAGCGGCGGGAGCAGTTCTTC. Supplemented by reference TRBV5-1 and TRBJ2-1, the full variable domain reads KAGVTQTPRYLIKTRGQQVTLSCSPISGHRSVSWYQQTPGQGLQFLFEYFSETQRNKGNFPGRFSGRQFSNSRSEMNVSTLELGDSALYLCASSLERREQFFGPGTRLTVL.

V gene TRBV7-3 combines with J gene TRBJ2-3, with D possibly being TRBD2 (5 bases). The CDR3 loop spans 14 amino acids. CDR1 and CDR2 (germline): SGHTA, FQGTGA. Trimming took 5 bases from V and 2 from J, leaving 11 bases between them. The CDR3 region is CASSRGRYTDTQYF. As DNA, the CDR3 is TGTGCCAGCAGCCGAGGGCGGTACACAGATACGCAGTATTTT. The variable domain in full, with the rest retrieved from reference TRBV7-3 and TRBJ2-3, is GAGVSQTPSNKVTEKGKYVELRCDPISGHTALYWYRQSLGQGPEFLIYFQGTGAADDSGLPNDRFFAVRPEGSVSTLKIQRTERGDSAVYLCASSRGRYTDTQYFGPGTRLTVL.

This chain links TRBV10-2 with TRBJ2-6, with 7 nucleotides matching TRBD2. Per the germline V gene, CDR1 is WSHSY and CDR2 is SAAADI. The CDR3 is 15 residues long. The V gene end was trimmed by 6 bases and the J gene end by 1 base; junction bases not matched to a gene: 3. The CDR3 here is CASRPGGSGANVLTF. CDR3 DNA: TGCGCCAGCAGACCCGGGGGGTCTGGGGCCAACGTCCTGACTTTC.

About this clone: The likely explanation is a read error, given a far larger clone one base away. The chain recombines TRBV7-9 with TRBJ2-1; D perhaps matches TRBD2 (6 bases). Germline values: CDR1 SEHNR, CDR2 FQNEAQ (reference sequence). The CDR3 totals 15 residues. CDR3 coding DNA: TGCGCCAGCAGCCAAGTACGGGGGAACTACAATGGGCAGTTCTTC. It yields the protein CASSQVRGNYNGQFF.